Below, 19 T cell receptor beta chains from the same sample are listed, as sequenced in a study of OX40 agonist ivuxolimab in advanced cancers. The data were produced by immunoSEQ multiplex PCR, yet TCRdb's version contains in-frame clones alone and is incomplete. The sample has about 44,000 clones; about 80% are singletons. The material sequenced was CD4+ or CD8+ T cells sorted from blood, taken in a trial of the OX40 agonist ivuxolimab. The receptors stem from an adult with an advanced solid tumor such as melanoma, head and neck, liver or kidney cancer.

The chain recombines TRBV19 with TRBJ1-3; no reliable D call. Germline CDR1 reads LNHDA; CDR2 reads SQIVND (reference sequence). The CDR3 extends over 12 amino acids. V lost 1 base and J 7 bases, leaving 5 bases between the germline ends. CDR3 protein: CASSIVGNTIYF. DNA of the CDR3: TGTGCCAGTAGTATAGTTGGGAACACCATATATTTT.

This clone was seen only a few times. The chain carries TRBV2 and TRBJ2-5, with TRBD2 matching over 12 bases. V dropped 2 bases and J dropped 8; count of bases not matched to a gene: 12. Germline CDR1 reads SNHLY; CDR2 reads FYNNEI. This CDR3 region has 17 residues. Written as DNA, the CDR3 is TGTGCCAGCAGTGAACGACTAGCGGGAGTAAGGACCTTAACCCAGTACTTC. Translating it yields CASSERLAGVRTLTQYF.

This clone was detected only once. The V and J genes are TRBV6-5 and TRBJ2-6, with D possibly being TRBD2 (7 bases). The CDR3 contains 16 residues. Trimming cost V 4 bases and J 0 bases, with 10 bases left between them. In germline, CDR1 is MNHEY, CDR2 SVGAGI. The CDR3 region is CASSSGGLSGANVLTF. The DNA of the CDR3 is TGTGCCAGCAGTTCCGGGGGGCTCTCTGGGGCCAACGTCCTGACTTTC.

The V gene is TRBV28, the J gene TRBJ2-5, with 9 positions matching TRBD2. CDR3 length: 15 residues. V shed 6 bases, J shed 3 bases, and the junction held 8 bases outside the gene matches. CDR1 MDHEN and CDR2 SYDVKM come from the germline V gene. CDR3 nucleotides: TGTGCCAGCAGCCTGACGGTAGCGGGAGAAGAGACCCAGTACTTC. Translating gives CASSLTVAGEETQYF.

The chain couples TRBV5-1 to TRBJ2-3; D is uncertain. The germline gives CDR1 SGHRS, CDR2 YFSETQ. The CDR3 sequence is 12 residues long. V was trimmed by 7 bases and J by 1 base, leaving 7 bases between them. CDR3 amino acids: CASSHGTDTQYF. The CDR3 DNA follows: TGCGCCAGCTCCCACGGCACAGATACGCAGTATTTT. Variable domain in full (rest from reference TRBV5-1 and TRBJ2-3): KAGVTQTPRYLIKTRGQQVTLSCSPISGHRSVSWYQQTPGQGLQFLFEYFSETQRNKGNFPGRFSGRQFSNSRSEMNVSTLELGDSALYLCASSHGTDTQYFGPGTRLTVL.

This sequence joins TRBV7-3 and TRBJ2-7; 13 bases fit TRBD2. Germline lookup yields CDR1 SGHTA and CDR2 FQGTGA. The J segment lost 5 bases and the V segment lost 4 bases, leaving 2 bases of the junction unmatched. The CDR3 totals 14 residues. The CDR3 loop reads CASSSGLAGDEQYF. For the CDR3, the DNA is TGTGCCAGCAGCTCAGGACTAGCGGGAGACGAGCAGTACTTC. Using reference TRBV7-3 and TRBJ2-7 for the parts outside the CDR3, the full variable domain is GAGVSQTPSNKVTEKGKYVELRCDPISGHTALYWYRQSLGQGPEFLIYFQGTGAADDSGLPNDRFFAVRPEGSVSTLKIQRTERGDSAVYLCASSSGLAGDEQYFGPGTRLTVT.

V usage is TRBV28 and J usage is TRBJ1-2, with unresolved D. CDR3 length: 14 residues. Trimming stripped 2 bases from V and 8 bases from J, with 15 bases between. Per the germline V gene, CDR1 is MDHEN and CDR2 is SYDVKM. This CDR3 is CASSLIRAPGGYTF. The CDR3 DNA follows: TGTGCCAGCAGTTTAATTAGGGCCCCGGGGGGCTACACCTTC.

Remarks on this clone: A much larger clone sits a single nucleotide away, making a read error possible. V usage is TRBV4-3 and J usage is TRBJ2-1; D gene uncertain. The CDR3 loop spans 12 amino acids. Germline V gene sequence: CDR1 LGHNA, CDR2 YSLEER. The V end was cut by 0 bases, the J end by 9 bases, with 6 bases between. The CDR3 here is CASSQDWSEQFF. DNA of the CDR3: TGCGCCAGCAGCCAAGATTGGAGTGAGCAGTTCTTC.

The V gene is TRBV7-2, the J gene TRBJ2-7, with 7 nucleotides matching TRBD2. CDR3 size: 15 residues. V was pared by 5 bases and J by 1 base, with 8 bases of the junction left unmatched. CDR1 is SGHTA, CDR2 FQGNSA, per germline. The CDR3 spells CASSRGSGVSYEQYF. CDR3 nucleotides: TGTGCCAGCAGCCGAGGAAGCGGGGTATCCTACGAGCAGTACTTC. The variable domain in full, completed from reference TRBV7-2 and TRBJ2-7, reads GAGVSQSPSNKVTEKGKDVELRCDPISGHTALYWYRQSLGQGLEFLIYFQGNSAPDKSGLPSDRFSAERTGGSVSTLTIQRTQQEDSAVYLCASSRGSGVSYEQYFGPGTRLTVT.

The CDR3 region has the DNA TGTGCCAGCAGCCAGGGCAGGGTTGACGAAAAACTGTTTTTT. Amino acids: CASSQGRVDEKLFF. J is TRBJ1-4 and V is TRBV4-2; a possible D gene is TRBD1 (5 bases). Per germline, CDR1 LGHNA and CDR2 YNFKEQ. CDR3 length equals 14 residues. V was pared by 3 bases and J by 8 bases, with 13 bases between.

This chain joins TRBV7-9 and TRBJ1-1; 8 bases are shared with TRBD1. The CDR3 is 15 amino acids. The germline CDR1 and CDR2 sequences are SEHNR and FQNEAQ (reference sequence). Trimming took 2 bases from V and 1 from J; bases not matched to a gene: 3. CDR3 in DNA: TGTGCCAGCAGCTTAATCGGGACAGGGAACACTGAAGCTTTCTTT. Translated, it gives CASSLIGTGNTEAFF.

In regard to this clone: One junction end disagrees with the germline gene, perhaps due to a read error. This sequence joins TRBV6-5 and TRBJ2-1, with 9 bases matching TRBD1. This CDR3 contains 15 residues. Per germline, CDR1 MNHEY and CDR2 SVGAGI. CDR3 sequence (DNA): TGTACCAGCAGTCGGGTCGGGGGACAGGGCAATGAGCAGTTCTTC. Protein: CTSSRVGGQGNEQFF.

The chain joins TRBV29-1 to TRBJ2-5, with D maybe TRBD1 (6 bases). V was shortened by 6 bases and J by 4 bases, with 18 bases between the two germline ends. The germline V gene encodes CDR1 SQVTM and CDR2 ANQGSEA. This CDR3 is 14 amino acids long. CDR3 sequence: CSVLPGVGRETQYF. The CDR3 DNA reads as TGCAGCGTGTTGCCAGGGGTTGGGAGAGAGACCCAGTACTTC. The full variable domain, in which reference TRBV29-1 and TRBJ2-5 provide the parts outside the CDR3, is SAVISQKPSRDICQRGTSLTIQCQVDSQVTMMFWYRQQPGQSLTLIATANQGSEATYESGFVIDKFPISRPNLTFSTLTVSNMSPEDSSIYLCSVLPGVGRETQYFGPGTRLLVL.

CDR3 nucleotide sequence: TGTGCCAGCAGCCCCGTGGAGACCCAGTACTTC. This gives the protein CASSPVETQYF. The V and J genes are TRBV7-9 and TRBJ2-5; the D is unclear. This CDR3 contains 11 residues. From germline, CDR1 is SEHNR and CDR2 FQNEAQ (reference sequence). V gave up 5 bases and J gave up 5 bases, with 6 bases separating them.

This clone came up once. One end of the junction does not line up with germline, which may come from a read error. This sequence joins TRBV7-9 and TRBJ2-4; 10 nucleotides align to TRBD1. The CDR3 spans 14 residues. From germline, CDR1 is SEHNR and CDR2 FQNEAQ (reference sequence). The CDR3 sequence: CASGLGDRGDIQYF. The DNA for the CDR3 is TGTGCCAGCGGCTTAGGGGACAGGGGTGACATTCAGTACTTC. Variable domain in full (rest from reference TRBV7-9 and TRBJ2-4): DTGVSQNPRHKITKRGQNVTFRCDPISEHNRLYWYRQTLGQGPEFLTYFQNEAQLEKSRLLSDRFSAERPKGSFSTLEIQRTEQGDSAMYLCASGLGDRGDIQYFGAGTRLSVL.

This clone turned up a few times. The V call is TRBV4-1, the J call TRBJ1-1; 9 nucleotides align to TRBD1. Germline lookup yields CDR1 MGHRA and CDR2 YSYEKL. The V segment lost 8 bases and the J segment 1 base; nucleotides outside the gene matches: 2. CDR3 size: 13 residues. For the CDR3, the DNA is TGCGCCAGCGGACAGGGGTGGAACACTGAAGCTTTCTTT. It translates to CASGQGWNTEAFF.

This clone has just a few counts. The chain employs TRBV30 and TRBJ1-5, with TRBD1 as a possible D gene (6 bases). CDR3 size: 13 residues. Germline CDR1 is GTSNPN and CDR2 is SVGIG (reference sequence). Deletions cut 0 bases from V and 7 bases from J, with 10 bases between. CDR3 coding DNA: TGTGCCTGGAGTGTACAGGGTGGACAGCCCCAGCATTTT. This encodes CAWSVQGGQPQHF. The complete variable domain, with remaining parts taken from reference TRBV30 and TRBJ1-5, reads SQTIHQWPATLVQPVGSPLSLECTVEGTSNPNLYWYRQAAGRGLQLLFYSVGIGQISSEVPQNLSASRPQDRQFILSSKKLLLSDSGFYLCAWSVQGGQPQHFGDGTRLSIL.

This clone has a handful of counts. The CDR3 coding sequence is TGTGCCAGCAGCAAAGGATTCAGCCGTAATAGCAATCAGCCCCAGCATTTT. Amino acid sequence: CASSKGFSRNSNQPQHF. The rearrangement links TRBV2 to TRBJ1-5, with D unclear. The V and J ends lost 6 bases and 0 bases respectively, with 18 bases between them. Germline V gives CDR1 SNHLY, CDR2 FYNNEI. This CDR3 has 17 residues.

This rearrangement joins TRBV6-5 to TRBJ2-7; 9 bases agree with TRBD1. The CDR3 extends over 13 amino acids. Germline loops: CDR1 MNHEY, CDR2 SVGAGI. The J segment lost 6 bases and the V segment lost 7 bases, leaving 7 bases of the junction unmatched. As DNA, the CDR3 is TGTGCCAGCACTCCCCCGGACAGGGGCGAGCAGTACTTC. It translates to CASTPPDRGEQYF.